A single T cell receptor (beta chain) is shown here with its context. The antigen is not known. iRepertoire HTBI primers and Arm-PCR of CDR3 regions built TCR beta libraries. A single record per CDR3 protein comes from TCRdb applying MiXCR to the multiplex PCR reads. The table includes 400,000 or so distinct CDR3 sequences, less than 25% detected once. The record originates from a study of regulatory T cells in long-lasting Graves disease. General study findings and limits: More public clonotypes were shared by persistent patients (under 3,000) than by new patients (about 970). Segments TRBV28, TRBJ1-2 and TRBJ2-5 showed preferential usage in persistent disease.

Germline V gene data show CDR1 as MNHNS and CDR2 as SASEGT. V gave up 6 bases and J gave up 0 bases, with 3 bases separating them. The CDR3 spans 13 residues. The time point is: persistent/refractory GD, antithyroid drugs over 5 years with positive TRAb. Researchers made the TCR library from RNA that was extracted from PBMCs. The source was peripheral blood mononuclear cells (PBMCs), collected when the disease was refractory, from a patient treated with antithyroid drugs. The receptor was isolated from a female donor with Graves disease. This chain links TRBV6-1 with TRBJ2-6; D not certain. The CDR3 sequence: CASRFSGANVLTF. Here the CDR3 DNA reads TGTGCCAGCAGATTCTCTGGGGCCAACGTCCTGACTTTC.